This T cell receptor (beta chain) was recorded in a study of CD8 T cells in ankylosing spondylitis. Broader study findings: Within matched ankylosing spondylitis synovial fluid, disease-linked clones were reportedly significantly enriched. Blood of patients with ankylosing spondylitis appeared to be characterized by a TCR beta motif of eight or nine highly homologous variants. CD8+ by phenotype, disease-linked clones were relatively rare in peripheral blood.

The authors made TCR beta libraries by quantitative 5'-RACE with molecular barcodes. MiXCR was run by TCRdb on the 5' RACE reads, yielding one entry per CDR3 protein. The sample has approximately 500,000 distinct CDR3 sequences, about 13% seen once; the top ten hold approximately 6.2%. This CDR3 has 17 residues. From germline, CDR1 is LNHNV and CDR2 YYDKDF (reference sequence). After removal of 5 bases from V and 0 bases from J, the junction contained 6 bases not matched to a gene. About this clonotype: Its antigen is undetermined.

The genes are TRBV15 and TRBJ2-6; 8 nucleotides line up with TRBD1. This TCR derives from a male donor with ankylosing spondylitis. Sequenced sample: blood, either unsorted or a sorted T cell fraction (not recorded which). The CDR3: CATSVDRGPSGANVLTF. In nucleotides, the CDR3 is TGTGCCACCAGCGTCGACAGGGGACCCTCTGGGGCCAACGTCCTGACTTTC.